The 18 T cell receptor beta chains below were found in one sample sequenced in a study of blood T cell repertoires in COVID-19 (dated by TCRdb to the early 2020s). Library preparation used the immunoSEQ multiplex PCR assay. The source is immuneACCESS, and TCRdb retained only in-frame sequences with V and J called. Part of the clones is not carried over; for the studies checked, unresolved V genes explain less than half of this, and the remainder is unexplained. Across this sample there are fewer than 450,000 clones, with 88% seen only once. The top ten clonotypes cover roughly 2% of the sample. Sample: PBMCs or T cells enriched from blood (not recorded which). All receptors derive from a woman aged 40 to 50 with acute COVID-19.

This chain links TRBV7-9 with TRBJ1-5, with 8 nucleotides matching TRBD1. V was clipped by 3 bases and J by 10 bases; unmatched bases: 2. CDR3 length: 12 residues. Germline CDR1 reads SEHNR; CDR2 reads FQNEAQ (reference sequence). This CDR3 is CASSFGQGPQHF. In DNA, the CDR3 is TGTGCCAGCAGCTTCGGACAGGGTCCCCAGCATTTT.

The V and J genes are TRBV6-5 and TRBJ2-7, with 9 bases lining up with TRBD2. The CDR3 runs to 15 residues. Germline V gives CDR1 MNHEY, CDR2 SVGAGI. The J segment lost 7 bases and the V segment lost 8 bases, leaving 15 bases of the junction unmatched. The CDR3 is CASCGRGGESGEQYF. The CDR3, as DNA: TGTGCCAGCTGCGGGAGGGGCGGGGAATCGGGAGAGCAGTACTTC.

In DNA form, the CDR3 reads TGTGCCAGCAGTCAGGGGTACTATGGCTACACCTTC. Translating it yields CASSQGYYGYTF. The chain carries TRBV6-5 and TRBJ1-2; a weak D match, TRBD1 (6 bases). Per germline, CDR1 MNHEY and CDR2 SVGAGI. The CDR3 extends over 12 amino acids. V dropped 5 bases and J dropped 3 bases, with 7 bases sitting between them.

The chain links TRBV7-9 to TRBJ1-2; D not certain. CDR1 SEHNR and CDR2 FQNEAQ come from the germline V gene (reference sequence). V shed 1 base and J shed 3 bases, with 9 bases lying between them. CDR3 length: 14 amino acids. The CDR3 DNA reads as TGTGCCAGCAGCTTAGACCCAGGCGACTATGGCTACACCTTC. Translated: CASSLDPGDYGYTF.

This clone has just a few counts. The rearrangement links TRBV2 to TRBJ2-1, with D perhaps TRBD2 (5 bases). V gave up 8 bases and J gave up 10 bases, with 9 bases separating them. Per the germline V gene, CDR1 is SNHLY and CDR2 is FYNNEI. This CDR3 region has 10 residues. CDR3 residues: CASGEYEQFF. CDR3 in DNA: TGTGCCAGCGGGGAGTACGAGCAGTTCTTC.

The chain recombines TRBV10-3 with TRBJ1-2; the D gene is possibly TRBD1 (6 bases). CDR1 is ENHRY, CDR2 SYGVKD, per germline. This CDR3 is 15 amino acids long. V lost 10 bases and J lost 3, with 21 bases in between. CDR3 nucleotides: TGTGCCACCCACGGGGGGGCAGGGCGGGACTATGGCTACACCTTC. It codes for CATHGGAGRDYGYTF.

V gene TRBV15 combines with J gene TRBJ2-2; D is unresolved. Looked up from germline, CDR1 is LNHNV and CDR2 is YYDKDF (reference sequence). The CDR3 extends over 13 amino acids. Trimming removed 4 bases at V and 5 bases at J, with 8 bases between. CDR3 nucleotide sequence: TGTGCCACCAGCATATACAGTACCGGGGAGCTGTTTTTT. Amino acid sequence: CATSIYSTGELFF. The full variable domain, with the rest looked up from reference TRBV15 and TRBJ2-2, is DAMVIQNPRYQVTQFGKPVTLSCSQTLNHNVMYWYQQKSSQAPKLLFHYYDKDFNNEADTPDNFQSRRPNTSFCFLDIRSPGLGDTAMYLCATSIYSTGELFFGEGSRLTVL.

This rearrangement joins TRBV5-4 to TRBJ2-1; TRBD2 agrees at 8 bases. The CDR3 contains 15 residues. The V gene's germline CDR1 is SGHNT and CDR2 YYREEE (reference sequence). V lost 9 bases and J lost 5; bases outside the gene matches: 13. The CDR3 loop is CATFPGGGYNNEQFF. Here the CDR3 DNA reads TGTGCCACTTTCCCCGGCGGGGGGTATAACAATGAGCAGTTCTTC.

This chain joins TRBV6-5 and TRBJ1-3; a weak D match, TRBD1 (5 bases). The V gene's germline CDR1 is MNHEY and CDR2 SVGAGI. Trimming took off 5 bases at V and 4 bases at J, with 15 bases between the two ends. This CDR3 is 15 amino acids long. This chain's CDR3 is CASSPRVARGNTIYF. CDR3 DNA sequence: TGTGCCAGCAGTCCCAGGGTCGCGCGAGGAAACACCATATATTTT.

This chain uses TRBV7-8 with TRBJ1-2; D is perhaps TRBD1 (6 bases). V was clipped by 7 bases and J by 7 bases, with 19 bases between them. This CDR3 has 14 amino acids. CDR1 and CDR2 (germline): SGHVS, FQNEAQ. CDR3 region: CASKGGGDGFGYTF. The CDR3 region has the DNA TGTGCCAGCAAGGGAGGGGGGGATGGATTTGGCTACACCTTC.

V gene TRBV4-1 combines with J gene TRBJ1-1; tentative D call: TRBD1 (6 bases). The CDR3 contains 16 residues. V lost 1 base and J lost 4, with 16 bases in between. The V gene's germline CDR1 is MGHRA and CDR2 YSYEKL. The CDR3: CASSQATGLGGTEAFF. The CDR3 DNA follows: TGCGCCAGCAGCCAAGCCACAGGGTTAGGAGGCACTGAAGCTTTCTTT.

The genes are TRBV5-1 and TRBJ2-1, with 10 bases fitting TRBD2. Germline V CDR1 and CDR2: SGHRS, YFSETQ. This CDR3 is 16 amino acids long. With 4 bases clipped from V and 8 bases from J, the junction kept 12 bases outside the gene matches. This chain's CDR3 is CASSVRPSGGSDEQFF. Written as DNA, the CDR3 is TGCGCCAGCAGCGTTCGCCCTAGCGGGGGTTCGGATGAGCAGTTCTTC.

The chain is built from TRBV30 and TRBJ2-3, with a weak D call TRBD1 (5 bases). The V end lost 3 bases, the J end lost 3 bases, and 16 bases lay between the germline ends. Germline loops: CDR1 GTSNPN, CDR2 SVGIG (reference sequence). The CDR3 loop spans 15 amino acids. The CDR3 DNA sequence: TGTGCCTGGAGCGAAGGGATTGGGGCGACAGATACGCAGTATTTT. Protein sequence: CAWSEGIGATDTQYF.

In its sample, this clone was seen once. The rearrangement joins TRBV19 to TRBJ1-6; D might be TRBD1 (5 bases). There are 14 residues in the CDR3. From germline, CDR1 is LNHDA and CDR2 SQIVND (reference sequence). With 6 bases removed from V and 6 bases from J, the gap between germline ends came to 12 bases. The DNA of the CDR3 is TGTGCCAGTAGCAAAGGACACGGTAATTCACCCCTCCACTTT. Translation: CASSKGHGNSPLHF.

This clone came up once. This chain connects TRBV27 to TRBJ1-2; 8 bases fit TRBD1. V was pared by 6 bases and J by 2 bases, with 2 bases of the junction left unmatched. This CDR3 has 13 amino acids. Germline values: CDR1 MNHEY, CDR2 SMNVEV (reference sequence). CDR3 in DNA: TGTGCCAGCAGGGGGACAGGCAACTATGGCTACACCTTC. Translating it yields CASRGTGNYGYTF.

This chain's CDR3 is CATSDRGTGIEQFF. The CDR3 region has the DNA TGTGCCACCAGTGACCGCGGGACAGGGATCGAGCAGTTCTTC. This chain joins TRBV24-1 and TRBJ2-1, with 9 positions matching TRBD1. The CDR3 spans 14 residues. Per germline, CDR1 KGHDR and CDR2 SFDVKD. The V and J ends lost 4 bases and 10 bases, in that order; junction bases with no gene match: 7.

The chain recombines TRBV3-1 (or the pseudogene TRBV3-2) with TRBJ2-2, with 13 bases identical to TRBD2. This CDR3 contains 17 residues. Trimming cost V 4 bases and J 0 bases; bases outside gene matches: 2. In germline, CDR1 is LGHDT, CDR2 YNNKEL (reference sequence). The CDR3 protein is CASSLGLAGTNTGELFF. CDR3 sequence (DNA): TGTGCCAGCAGCCTGGGACTAGCGGGGACGAACACCGGGGAGCTGTTTTTT.

This clone was observed a few times. The chain recombines TRBV9 with TRBJ1-4, with TRBD1 identical over 12 bases. Germline CDR1 is SGDLS and CDR2 is YYNGEE. V was pared by 4 bases and J by 8 bases, with 6 bases of the junction left unmatched. The CDR3 loop spans 15 amino acids. The CDR3, as DNA: TGTGCCAGCAGCCCGGGACAGGGGGCATTGGAAAAACTGTTTTTT. Protein product: CASSPGQGALEKLFF.